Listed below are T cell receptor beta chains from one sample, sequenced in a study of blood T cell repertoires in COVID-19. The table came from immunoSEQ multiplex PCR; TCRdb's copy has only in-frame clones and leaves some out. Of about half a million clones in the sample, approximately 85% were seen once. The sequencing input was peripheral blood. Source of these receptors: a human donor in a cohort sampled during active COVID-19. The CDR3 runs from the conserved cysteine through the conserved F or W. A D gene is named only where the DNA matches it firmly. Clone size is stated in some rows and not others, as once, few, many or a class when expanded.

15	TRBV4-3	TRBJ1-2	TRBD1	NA	TGCGCCAGCAGCCAAGCCTGGACAGGGACTTATGGCTACACCTTC	CASSQAWTGTYGYTF
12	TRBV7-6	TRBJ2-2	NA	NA	TGTGCCAGCATGGACAGCCCCGGGGAGCTGTTTTTT	CASMDSPGELFF
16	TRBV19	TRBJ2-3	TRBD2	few	TGTGCCAGTAGTCAAGTAGCGGGAGTCCTAGGGGGTACGCAGTATTTT	CASSQVAGVLGGTQYF
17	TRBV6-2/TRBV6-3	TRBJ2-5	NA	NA	TGTGCCAGCAGTTCACTAGGACAGATCAAGTACCAAGAGACCCAGTACTTC	CASSSLGQIKYQETQYF
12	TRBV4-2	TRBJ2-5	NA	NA	TGTGCCAGCAGCCAAGACAGGGAGACCCAGTACTTC	CASSQDRETQYF
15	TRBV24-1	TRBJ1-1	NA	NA	TGTGCCACCAGTGACCCACGACAGGAACCCACTGAAGCTTTCTTT	CATSDPRQEPTEAFF
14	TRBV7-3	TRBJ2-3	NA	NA	TGTGCCAGCAGCTTAACACAGGGTTTTGGTACGCAGTATTTT	CASSLTQGFGTQYF
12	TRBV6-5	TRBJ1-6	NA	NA	TGTGCCAGCAGTCTCAGGGATTCACCCCTCCACTTT	CASSLRDSPLHF
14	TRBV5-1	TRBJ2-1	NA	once	TGCGCCAGCAGCTTTCGTAGGAATAGCTATGAGCAGTTCTTC	CASSFRRNSYEQFF
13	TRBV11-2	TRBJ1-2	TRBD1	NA	TGTGCCAGCAGCCGTGACAGGGTGGGCGGCTACACCTTC	CASSRDRVGGYTF
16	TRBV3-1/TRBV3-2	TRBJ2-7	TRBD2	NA	TGTGCCAGCAGCTCGGGACTAGCGGGAGGACTCTACGAGCAGTACTTC	CASSSGLAGGLYEQYF
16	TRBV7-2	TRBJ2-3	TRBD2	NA	TGTGCCAGCAGCCCGGGACTAGCGGGAACCACAGATACGCAGTATTTT	CASSPGLAGTTDTQYF
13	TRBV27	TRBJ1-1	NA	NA	TGTGCCAGCAGTTCACCAGTGAACACTGAAGCTTTCTTT	CASSSPVNTEAFF
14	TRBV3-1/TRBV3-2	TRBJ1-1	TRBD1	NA	TGTGCCAGCAGCCTGGGACAGCTGAACACTGAAGCTTTCTTT	CASSLGQLNTEAFF
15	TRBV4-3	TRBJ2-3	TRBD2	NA	TGCGCCAGCAGCCCACTACTAGCGGAGGCAGATACGCAGTATTTT	CASSPLLAEADTQYF
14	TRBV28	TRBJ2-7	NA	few	TGTGCCAGCAGTTCCCCCCCCTTAGCCAACGCGCAGTACTTC	CASSSPPLANAQYF
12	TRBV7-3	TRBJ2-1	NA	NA	TGTGCCAGCAGCATAAAACAGGGCAAGGAGTTCTTC	CASSIKQGKEFF
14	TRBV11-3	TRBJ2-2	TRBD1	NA	TGTGCCAGCAGCACCCGACAGGGAACCGGGGAGCTGTTTTTT	CASSTRQGTGELFF
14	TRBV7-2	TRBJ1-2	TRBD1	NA	TGTGCCAGCAGCCCGAGACAGGGGCGGGATGGCTACACCTTC	CASSPRQGRDGYTF
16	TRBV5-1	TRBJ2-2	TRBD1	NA	TGCGCCAGCAGCCCCCGACAGGGGGCCCTCACCGGGGAGCTGTTTTTT	CASSPRQGALTGELFF
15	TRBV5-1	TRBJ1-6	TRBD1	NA	TGCGCCAGCAGCTTCGGACAGGGCCCCCCTTCACCCCTCCACTTT	CASSFGQGPPSPLHF
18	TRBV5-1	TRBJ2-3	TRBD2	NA	TGCGCCAGCAGCCAGGGACTAGCGGGAGTTACTAGCACAGATACGCAGTATTTT	CASSQGLAGVTSTDTQYF
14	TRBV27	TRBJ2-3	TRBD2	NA	TGTGCCACCCTGAGAGCGGGAGTTACAGATACGCAGTATTTT	CATLRAGVTDTQYF
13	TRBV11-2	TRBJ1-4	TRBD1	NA	TGTGCCAGCAGCTTAGACCCGACAGGGAAACTGTTTTTT	CASSLDPTGKLFF
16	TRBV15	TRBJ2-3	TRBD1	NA	TGTGCCACCAGCCAAAGCAGGGGGCTGTCTACAGATACGCAGTATTTT	CATSQSRGLSTDTQYF
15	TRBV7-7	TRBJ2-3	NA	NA	TGTGCTAGCAGCTTAGACGATAGTAGCACAGATACGCAGTATTTT	CASSLDDSSTDTQYF
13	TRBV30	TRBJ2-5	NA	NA	TGTGCCTGGAGGATAAGGGGGCAAGAGACCCAGTACTTC	CAWRIRGQETQYF
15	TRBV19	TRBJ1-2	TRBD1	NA	TGTGCCAGTAGTATGAGGGGCAGGGGGAACTATGGCTACACCTTC	CASSMRGRGNYGYTF
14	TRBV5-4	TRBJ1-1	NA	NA	TGTGCCAGCAGCACCGGACAGAGAATCTTTGAAGCTTTCTTT	CASSTGQRIFEAFF
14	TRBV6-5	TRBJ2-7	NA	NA	TGTGCCAGCACTCAGGGGGGACAAAGCTACGAGCAGTACTTC	CASTQGGQSYEQYF
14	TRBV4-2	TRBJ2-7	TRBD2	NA	TGTGCCAGCAGCCACGGACTAGCGGGATACGAGCAGTACTTC	CASSHGLAGYEQYF
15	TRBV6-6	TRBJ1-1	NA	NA	TGTGCCAGTAAGGACAGTAAAAGATTCTACACTGAAGCTTTCTTT	CASKDSKRFYTEAFF
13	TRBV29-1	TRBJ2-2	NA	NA	TGCAGCGTTGGCGCTAGCGAGGCCGGGGAGCTGTTTTTT	CSVGASEAGELFF
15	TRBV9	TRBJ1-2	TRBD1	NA	TGTGCCAGCAGCGGACAAACAGGGGGCGTCTATGGCTACACCTTC	CASSGQTGGVYGYTF
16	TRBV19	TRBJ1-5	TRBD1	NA	TGTGCCAGTAGTATTATCCCCGGACAGGGGAGTCAGCCCCAGCATTTT	CASSIIPGQGSQPQHF
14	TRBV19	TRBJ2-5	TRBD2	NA	TGTGCCACCCAACCTCTAGCGGGAGGAGAGACCCAGTACTTC	CATQPLAGGETQYF
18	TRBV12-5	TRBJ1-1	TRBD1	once	TGTGCTAGTGGACGCGGACAGGGGGGAGGCACAATGAACACTGAAGCTTTCTTT	CASGRGQGGGTMNTEAFF